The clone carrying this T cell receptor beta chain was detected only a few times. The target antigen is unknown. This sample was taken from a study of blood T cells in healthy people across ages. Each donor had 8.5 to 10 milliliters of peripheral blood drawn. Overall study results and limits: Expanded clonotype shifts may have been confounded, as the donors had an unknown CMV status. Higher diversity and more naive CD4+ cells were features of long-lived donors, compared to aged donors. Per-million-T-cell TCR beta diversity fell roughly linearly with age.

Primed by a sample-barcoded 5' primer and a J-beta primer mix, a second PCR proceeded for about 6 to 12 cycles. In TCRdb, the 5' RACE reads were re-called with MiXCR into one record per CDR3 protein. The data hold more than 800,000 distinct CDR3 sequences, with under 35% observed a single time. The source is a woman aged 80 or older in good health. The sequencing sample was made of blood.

The CDR3 region is CSAIGGGSSYNEQFF. CDR3 nucleotide sequence: TGCAGCGCCATAGGGGGGGGCAGCTCCTACAATGAGCAGTTCTTC. The chain recombines TRBV29-1 with TRBJ2-1, with a tentative D call TRBD2 (7 bases). Trimming shortened V by 7 bases and J by 0 bases, and 16 bases separated the two germline ends. The V gene's germline CDR1 is SQVTM and CDR2 ANQGSEA. The CDR3 consists of 15 residues.